Each of the 27 T cell receptor beta chains below was sequenced from the same sample in a study of blood T cell repertoires in COVID-19. Profiling relied on immunoSEQ multiplex PCR, and the TCRdb table lists in-frame clones only, not all of them. The top ten clones hold 8.9% of a sample with about 310,000 clones, 87% of them seen once. Sequencing was done on a sample of PBMCs or T cells enriched from blood (not recorded which). These receptors were collected from a woman under 30 who had recovered from COVID-19.

The chain recombines TRBV5-5 with TRBJ2-7; D is perhaps TRBD2 (6 bases). Trimming left V 0 bases short and J 2 bases short, with 12 bases between. The CDR3 covers 15 residues. Germline V gene sequence: CDR1 SGHKS, CDR2 YYEKEE (reference sequence). In DNA, the CDR3 is TGTGCCAGCAGCTTGGTGGGGGGATTCGCCTACGAGCAGTACTTC. It codes for CASSLVGGFAYEQYF.

In nucleotides, the CDR3 is TGTGCCAGCAGCCGCGGCTATAATTCACCCCTCCACTTT. Amino acid sequence: CASSRGYNSPLHF. The chain couples TRBV6-4 to TRBJ1-6; D not certain. The V gene's germline CDR1 is MRHNA and CDR2 SNTAGT. CDR3 length: 13 amino acids. Trimming cost V 6 bases and J 3 bases, with 6 bases left between them.

This clone came up once. V usage is TRBV19 and J usage is TRBJ1-2, with TRBD1 identical over 8 bases. Germline values: CDR1 LNHDA, CDR2 SQIVND (reference sequence). With 5 bases clipped from V and 7 bases from J, the junction kept 12 bases outside the gene matches. The CDR3 is 15 residues long. Here the CDR3 reads CASSRRRDRPLGYTF. For the CDR3, the DNA is TGTGCCAGTAGTCGCCGTCGGGACAGGCCTCTTGGCTACACCTTC.

The chain combines TRBV6-2 or TRBV6-3 with TRBJ2-2, with no clear D. V was cut by 6 bases and J by 3 bases, with 14 bases left in between. The CDR3 spans 15 residues. Germline CDR1 is MNHEY and CDR2 is SVGEGT. The CDR3 here is CASSPTQAYTGELFF. In DNA form, the CDR3 reads TGTGCCAGCAGCCCTACCCAAGCTTACACCGGGGAGCTGTTTTTT.

In this sample, this clone turned up a few times. The chain has TRBV18 and TRBJ1-3, with D perhaps TRBD1 (5 bases). The CDR3 has 15 amino acids. V lost 4 bases, J lost 0 bases, and 10 bases lay in between. In germline, CDR1 is KGHSH, CDR2 LQKENI. The CDR3 protein is CASSRRGSSGNTIYF. The CDR3 nucleotides are TGTGCCAGCTCACGACGGGGGAGCTCTGGAAACACCATATATTTT.

The gene calls are TRBV6-5 and TRBJ1-6; 7 bases are a match to TRBD1. The CDR3 sequence is 14 residues long. V lost 5 bases, J lost 7 bases, and 5 bases stayed unmatched. Germline V gene lookup returns CDR1 MNHEY and CDR2 SVGAGI. In nucleotides, the CDR3 is TGTGCCAGCAGTAAGGGACAGTTAAATTCACCCCTCCACTTT. Protein product: CASSKGQLNSPLHF.

The J gene is TRBJ1-2, the V gene TRBV5-5; 7 nucleotides agree with TRBD1. Unmatched junction bases numbered 6, after V lost 4 bases and J lost 6 bases. Looked up from germline, CDR1 is SGHKS and CDR2 is YYEKEE (reference sequence). The CDR3 covers 13 residues. The CDR3 DNA sequence: TGTGCCAGCAGCCAGGGGGGTAGCAATGGCTACACCTTC. Its protein is CASSQGGSNGYTF.

The chain is built from TRBV21-1 and TRBJ2-7; the table's D call TRBD1 went unverified against the DNA. TRBV21-1 counts as a pseudogene. The CDR3 length is 16 residues. CDR3 in DNA: TGTGCCAGCAGCCCCCGGGACAGGCGCGTCTCCTACGAGCAGTACTTC. Protein: CASSPRDRRVSYEQYF.

In the case of this clone: An end of the junction differs from the germline gene, which may be a read error. The rearrangement uses TRBV5-1 and TRBJ2-3, with D maybe TRBD2 (6 bases). Germline CDR1 SGHRS, CDR2 YFSETQ. The CDR3 contains 14 residues. CDR3: CASSLAFGTGVDFF. The CDR3 nucleotides read TGCGCCAGCAGCTTGGCTTTTGGGACGGGGGTGGATTTTTTT.

V gene TRBV28 combines with J gene TRBJ2-5, with 7 bases that match TRBD1. Germline V gene lookup returns CDR1 MDHEN and CDR2 SYDVKM. V trimming: 6 bases; J trimming: 2 bases; junction bases outside the gene matches: 6. This CDR3 has 14 residues. The CDR3 spells CASSPTGQQETQYF. The CDR3 DNA is TGTGCCAGCAGCCCCACGGGACAGCAAGAGACCCAGTACTTC.

In this sample, this clone turned up a few times. This chain uses TRBV5-1 with TRBJ1-6, with D possibly matching TRBD1 (5 bases). V lost 4 bases to trimming and J lost 0 bases, with 23 bases between them. The length of the CDR3 is 20 residues. Germline CDR1 and CDR2: SGHRS and YFSETQ. CDR3 loop: CASSRRRQPYLGSYNSPLHF. Here the CDR3 DNA reads TGCGCCAGCAGCCGCCGACGACAGCCCTACTTGGGCTCCTATAATTCACCCCTCCACTTT.

J is TRBJ1-5 and V is TRBV28; 12 bases map to TRBD1. Germline-derived CDR1 and CDR2 are MDHEN and SYDVKM. V shed 6 bases, J shed 1 base, and the junction held 7 bases outside the gene matches. The CDR3 contains 17 residues. The CDR3 sequence: CASRKGTGGLSNQPQHF. In nucleotides, the CDR3 is TGTGCCAGCAGAAAGGGGACAGGGGGCCTCAGCAATCAGCCCCAGCATTTT. The full variable domain, rest sourced from reference TRBV28 and TRBJ1-5, is DVKVTQSSRYLVKRTGEKVFLECVQDMDHENMFWYRQDPGLGLRLIYFSYDVKMKEKGDIPEGYSVSREKKERFSLILESASTNQTSMYLCASRKGTGGLSNQPQHFGDGTRLSIL.

The chain has TRBV28 and TRBJ2-3; D perhaps matches TRBD2 (5 bases). Trimming shortened V by 6 bases and J by 2 bases, and 15 bases separated the two germline ends. Germline-derived CDR1 and CDR2 are MDHEN and SYDVKM. CDR3 size: 15 residues. In DNA form, the CDR3 reads TGTGCCAGCAGCTGGACCCTCGGGAACACAGATACGCAGTATTTT. Translated, it gives CASSWTLGNTDTQYF.

In this sample, this clone turned up once. The chain uses TRBV5-1 and TRBJ1-1; tentatively, D is TRBD1 (5 bases). Per the germline V gene, CDR1 is SGHRS and CDR2 is YFSETQ. The CDR3 extends over 15 amino acids. V was trimmed by 4 bases and J by 2 bases, leaving 15 bases between them. CDR3 protein: CASSQRGGANTEAFF. DNA for the CDR3: TGCGCCAGCAGCCAAAGGGGTGGAGCCAACACTGAAGCTTTCTTT.

This clone was observed a single time. This chain uses TRBV18 with TRBJ2-1, with TRBD1 matching 10 bases. The CDR3 extends over 15 amino acids. Germline trimming cut 6 bases from V and 7 bases from J; bases unmatched to any gene: 9. Germline assignment: CDR1 KGHSH and CDR2 LQKENI. The CDR3 reads CASSQGQGGWNEQFF. In DNA, the CDR3 is TGTGCCAGCTCCCAAGGACAGGGGGGATGGAATGAGCAGTTCTTC.

This CDR3 reads CASSGGTGGSPLHF. CDR3 bases: TGTGCCAGCAGTGGGGGGACAGGCGGTTCACCCCTCCACTTT. The chain has TRBV2 and TRBJ1-6; 8 bases match TRBD1. V was pared by 4 bases and J by 9 bases, with 5 bases of the junction left unmatched. Germline CDR1 reads SNHLY; CDR2 reads FYNNEI. CDR3 length: 14 residues.

V and J are TRBV7-9 and TRBJ1-2, with D unresolved. Trimming pared 5 bases from V and 0 bases from J, leaving 16 bases between. CDR3 size: 16 residues. Per the germline V gene, CDR1 is SEHNR and CDR2 is FQNEAQ (reference sequence). CDR3 sequence (DNA): TGTGCCAGCAGCATAATGCCGTTATTAGCTAACTATGGCTACACCTTC. Its translation is CASSIMPLLANYGYTF. The complete variable domain, with remaining parts taken from reference TRBV7-9 and TRBJ1-2, reads DTGVSQNPRHKITKRGQNVTFRCDPISEHNRLYWYRQTLGQGPEFLTYFQNEAQLEKSRLLSDRFSAERPKGSFSTLEIQRTEQGDSAMYLCASSIMPLLANYGYTFGSGTRLTVV.

V and J are TRBV5-6 and TRBJ1-2; D remains ambiguous. Germline-derived CDR1 and CDR2 are SGHDT and YYEEEE. The CDR3 is made up of 19 amino acids. The ends were cut back, 5 bases at V and 0 bases at J, with 26 bases in the middle. This CDR3 reads CASRSISPAAGPPNYGYTF. Here the CDR3 DNA reads TGTGCCAGCAGGTCCATCAGCCCAGCCGCGGGCCCTCCTAACTATGGCTACACCTTC.

A few counts support this clone. This chain links TRBV4-2 with TRBJ2-1; no clear D gene. Germline loops: CDR1 LGHNA, CDR2 YNFKEQ. V shed 0 bases and J shed 12 bases, with 9 bases lying between them. The CDR3 is 12 residues long. The CDR3 DNA is TGTGCCAGCAGCCAAGATGATGAGGTGCAGTTCTTC. Its protein product is CASSQDDEVQFF.

This chain links TRBV2 with TRBJ2-1, with D perhaps matching TRBD2 (6 bases). V lost 7 bases, J lost 3 bases, and 19 bases lay in between. Germline V gives CDR1 SNHLY, CDR2 FYNNEI. CDR3 length: 16 amino acids. The CDR3 loop reads CASNTITVGLYNEQFF. The CDR3 DNA sequence: TGTGCCAGCAACACGATCACAGTGGGACTCTACAATGAGCAGTTCTTC. Filled out from reference TRBV2 and TRBJ2-1, the complete variable domain reads EPEVTQTPSHQVTQMGQEVILRCVPISNHLYFYWYRQILGQKVEFLVSFYNNEISEKSEIFDDQFSVERPDGSNFTLKIRSTKLEDSAMYFCASNTITVGLYNEQFFGPGTRLTVL.

The chain uses TRBV7-2 and TRBJ1-3; weak D call: TRBD1 (6 bases). The CDR3 consists of 14 residues. The ends were cut back, 1 base at V and 2 bases at J, with 6 bases in the middle. CDR1 SGHTA and CDR2 FQGNSA come from the germline V gene. In DNA, the CDR3 is TGTGCCAGCAGCTTAGACAGGGCTGGAAACACCATATATTTT. This codes for CASSLDRAGNTIYF.

CDR3 residues: CASSPTPDRDYGYTF. CDR3 bases: TGCGCCAGCAGCCCCACACCGGACAGGGACTATGGCTACACCTTC. V and J are TRBV5-1 and TRBJ1-2; 8 bases match TRBD1. The CDR3 loop spans 15 amino acids. Germline V gene lookup returns CDR1 SGHRS and CDR2 YFSETQ. J was trimmed by 3 bases and V by 4 bases; bases with no gene match: 8.

The chain links TRBV19 to TRBJ2-1, with TRBD1 as a possible D gene (6 bases). The CDR3 extends over 15 amino acids. V shed 5 bases and J shed 2 bases, with 13 bases lying between them. The germline V gene has CDR1 LNHDA and CDR2 SQIVND (reference sequence). The CDR3 loop is CASSPTGIAYNEQFF. In nucleotides, the CDR3 is TGTGCCAGTAGTCCTACAGGGATCGCCTACAATGAGCAGTTCTTC.

V gene TRBV3-1 (or the pseudogene TRBV3-2) combines with J gene TRBJ1-3, with 8 bases that match TRBD1. From germline, CDR1 is LGHDT and CDR2 YNNKEL (reference sequence). This CDR3 has 20 amino acids. V was clipped by 0 bases and J by 4 bases; unmatched bases: 17. CDR3 nucleotides: TGTGCCAGCAGCCAAGAGCTCCCACAACCACCGGGACAGGCGGGAAACACCATATATTTT. As protein: CASSQELPQPPGQAGNTIYF.

The chain recombines TRBV5-8 with TRBJ1-1; D is perhaps TRBD1 (5 bases). Between the trimmed V and J ends, which lost 4 bases and 1 base, there was a span of 17 bases. CDR1 is SGHTS and CDR2 is YDEGEE in the germline V gene. This CDR3 has 16 residues. CDR3 amino acids: CASSHKSGDWNTEAFF. In DNA form, the CDR3 reads TGTGCCAGCAGCCACAAATCCGGGGACTGGAACACTGAAGCTTTCTTT. Full variable domain (missing parts from reference TRBV5-8 and TRBJ1-1): EAGVTQSPTHLIKTRGQQATLRCSPISGHTSVYWYQQALGLGLQFLLWYDEGEERNRGNFPPRFSGRQFPNYSSELNVNALELEDSALYLCASSHKSGDWNTEAFFGQGTRLTVV.

The V and J genes are TRBV5-6 and TRBJ1-4; TRBD1 matches at 10 bases. This CDR3 has 15 residues. CDR1 is SGHDT and CDR2 is YYEEEE in the germline V gene. V shed 2 bases, J shed 6 bases, and the junction held 4 bases outside the gene matches. The CDR3 DNA reads as TGTGCCAGCAGCTTACGGGACAGGGGCTATGAAAAACTGTTTTTT. Protein: CASSLRDRGYEKLFF.

J is TRBJ2-2 and V is TRBV28; no reliable D call. The CDR3 has 13 residues. V lost 5 bases, J lost 6 bases, and 10 bases lay in between. CDR1 is MDHEN, CDR2 SYDVKM, per germline. CDR3 loop: CASSTPIAGELFF. The CDR3 DNA reads as TGTGCCAGCAGTACCCCAATAGCCGGGGAGCTGTTTTTT.